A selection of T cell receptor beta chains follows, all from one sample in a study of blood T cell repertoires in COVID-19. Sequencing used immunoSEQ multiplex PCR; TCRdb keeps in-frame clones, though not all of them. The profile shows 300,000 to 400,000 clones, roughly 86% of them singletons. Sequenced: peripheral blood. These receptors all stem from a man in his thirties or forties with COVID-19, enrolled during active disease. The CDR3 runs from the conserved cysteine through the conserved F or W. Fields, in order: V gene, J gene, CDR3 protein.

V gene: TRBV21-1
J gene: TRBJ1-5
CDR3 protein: CAREYTKGNQPQHF

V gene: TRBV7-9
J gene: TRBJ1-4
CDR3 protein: CASSLNPAGEKLFF

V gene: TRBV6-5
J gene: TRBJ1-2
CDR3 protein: CASSRGTGSNNGYTF

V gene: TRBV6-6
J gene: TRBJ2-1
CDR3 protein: CASSRTPGQGPYNEQFF

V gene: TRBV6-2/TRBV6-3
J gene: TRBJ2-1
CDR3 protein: CASSYSYGGNEQFF

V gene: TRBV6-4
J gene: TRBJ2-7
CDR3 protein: CASSNTGGRYEQYF

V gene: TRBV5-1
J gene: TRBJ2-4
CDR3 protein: CASSLGTGVNIQYF

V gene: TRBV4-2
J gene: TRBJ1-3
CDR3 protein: CASSQDQGLGGNTIYF

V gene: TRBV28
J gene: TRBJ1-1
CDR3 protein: CASSSGQTNTEAFF

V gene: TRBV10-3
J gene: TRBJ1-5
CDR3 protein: CAITGQVGQPQHF

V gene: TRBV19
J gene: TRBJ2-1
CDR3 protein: CASRQQGARNEQFF

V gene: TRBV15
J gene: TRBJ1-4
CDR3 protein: CATSRDPVTGGNF

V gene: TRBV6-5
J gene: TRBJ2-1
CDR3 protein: CASSYWVAGVSNEQFF

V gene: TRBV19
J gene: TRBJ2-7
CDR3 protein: CASSKRTSDEQYF

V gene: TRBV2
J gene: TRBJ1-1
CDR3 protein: CASRDRVNTEAFF

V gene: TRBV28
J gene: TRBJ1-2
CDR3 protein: CASSFQGAATNYGYTF

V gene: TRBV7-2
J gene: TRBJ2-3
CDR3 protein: CASSFGREYDTQYF

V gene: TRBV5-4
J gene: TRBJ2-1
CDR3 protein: CASSRHHNEQFF

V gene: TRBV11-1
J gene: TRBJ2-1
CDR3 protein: CASSVSGGPYNEQFF

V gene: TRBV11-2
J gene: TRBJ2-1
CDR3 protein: CASSLPGRDHEQFF

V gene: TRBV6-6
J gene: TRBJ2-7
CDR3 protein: CASRPGQGAYEQYF

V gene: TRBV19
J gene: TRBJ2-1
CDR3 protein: CASSASGSAKFF

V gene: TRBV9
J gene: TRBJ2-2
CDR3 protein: CASSLGQVGLNTGELFF

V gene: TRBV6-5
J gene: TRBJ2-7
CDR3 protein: CASSNPSNSRDEQYF

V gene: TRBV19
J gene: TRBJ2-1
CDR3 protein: CASSSTGSNEQFF

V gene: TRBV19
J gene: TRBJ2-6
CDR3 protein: CASSIDWLTGMSLNVLTF

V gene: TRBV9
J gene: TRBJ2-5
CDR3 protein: CASSVEGRVSETQYF

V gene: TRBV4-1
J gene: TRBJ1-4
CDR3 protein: CASSQGVLAGVWTNEKLFF

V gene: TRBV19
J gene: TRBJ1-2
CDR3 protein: CATQTGRNYGYTF

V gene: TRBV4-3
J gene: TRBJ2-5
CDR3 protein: CASSQEWWGRETQYF

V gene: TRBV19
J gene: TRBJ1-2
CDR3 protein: CASSNEGYGYTF

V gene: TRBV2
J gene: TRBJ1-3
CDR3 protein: CASTGTASGNTIYF

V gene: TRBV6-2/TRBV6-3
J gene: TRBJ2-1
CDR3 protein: CASSYFTSGNNEQFF

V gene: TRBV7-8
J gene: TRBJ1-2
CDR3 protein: CASSLGQHYGYTF

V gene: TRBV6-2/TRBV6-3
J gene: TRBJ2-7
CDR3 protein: CASSNRGSSVF

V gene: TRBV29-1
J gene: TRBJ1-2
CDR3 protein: CSVGGTDTF

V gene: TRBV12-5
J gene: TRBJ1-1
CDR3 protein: CASGLSFEGMNTEAFF

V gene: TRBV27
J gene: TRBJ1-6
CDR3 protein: CASRTGTGLYNSPLHF

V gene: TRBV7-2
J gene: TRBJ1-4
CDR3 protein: CASSSPGQGREKLFF

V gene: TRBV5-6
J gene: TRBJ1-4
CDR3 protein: CASSLFLGQVASTNEKLFF

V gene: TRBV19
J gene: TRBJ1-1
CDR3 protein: CASRPTVRTEAFF

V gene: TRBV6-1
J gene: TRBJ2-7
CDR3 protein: CASSEEAGALGEQYF

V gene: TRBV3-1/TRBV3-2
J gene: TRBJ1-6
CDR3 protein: CASSHFKSSGNTYNSPLHF

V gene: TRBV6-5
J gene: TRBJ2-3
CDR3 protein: CASSYSSYPSTDTQYF

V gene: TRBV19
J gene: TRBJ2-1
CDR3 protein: CASSIRVGDEQFF

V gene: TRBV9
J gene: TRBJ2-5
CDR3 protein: CASSVSGVGSGGPTETQYF